This T cell receptor beta chain is drawn from a study of regulatory T cells in long-lasting Graves disease (TCRdb year 2021). Some background on the complete study: In the newly diagnosed Graves' disease group, patients had been taking antithyroid drugs for less than 3 months. Patients with persistent Graves' disease were compared with patients with newly diagnosed Graves' disease using TCR sequencing and RNA sequencing of peripheral blood. The study took place in China and was registered as a clinical trial. A total of 35 or so samples were covered by TCR sequencing, comprising 13 persistent and approximately 20 newly diagnosed Graves' disease patients. The full study reports these points: Lower TCR Shannon entropy and fewer highly expanded clones were observed in persistent Graves' disease patients than in newly diagnosed patients, which suggested clonal expansion. Because the primary lesion, thyroid tissue, could not be accessed, the study looked at peripheral blood alone. Persistent patients shared more public clonotypes among themselves (around 2,700) than newly diagnosed patients did (roughly 920). The authors noted that the small sample size was a limitation that may lower accuracy. Persistent disease showed preferential use of TRBV28, TRBJ1-2 and TRBJ2-5, whereas newly diagnosed disease favored TRBV20-1 and TRBJ2-1. Sequencing and analysis were limited to the TCR beta chain.

Reading the label with the study, this specimen's time point is: newly diagnosed GD, antithyroid drugs for less than 3 months. For both TCR sequencing and RNA sequencing, RNA was extracted from PBMCs in TRIzol. The diagnosis of Graves' disease followed American Thyroid Association guidelines. Patients were recruited from an endocrinology department in Xi'an, China. From each patient, around 9 milliliters of peripheral blood was collected into an EDTA anticoagulant tube. Ficoll Paque Plus density gradient separation was used to isolate PBMCs, and no additional T cell sorting was done. RNA quality was checked with an Agilent 2100 Bioanalyzer and agarose gel, and concentration with a NanoDrop 2000. At least ten counts were recorded for this clonotype. No antigen is known for it. No much larger clone exists at a distance of one base, and base qualities are not known. The method was multiplex PCR. Sequencing used an Illumina HiSeq 4000. CDR3 regions were amplified by Arm-PCR with iRepertoire HTBI primers to construct TCR beta libraries. Before sequencing, the PCR products underwent gel purification. The published analysis was carried out like this. Gene usage analysis of CDR3 amino acid clonotypes used the approximately 62 TRBV and 14 to 15 TRBJ segments found across samples. COPE and FqMerger were used to merge the filtered high-quality paired reads into contigs. BLAST was used to align contigs to the IMGT TRBV, TRBD and TRBJ reference genes, and CDR3 was defined following IMGT. Any clonotype with a frequency above 0.1% was counted as a highly expanded clone. Repertoire diversity was measured by Shannon entropy, and V-J evenness by the Gini coefficient. A clonotype found in more than one individual was treated as public. In TCRdb, the public reads were trimmed at Q25 with fastp and aligned with MiXCR, with productive beta chains retained. Rows merge per CDR3 protein into single entries with the most common DNA and genes. The V and J calls reflect TCRdb's pipeline rather than the authors' work. Recorded for this sample are roughly 530,000 distinct CDR3 sequences; 15% to 20% of them occurred a single time. Of the sample, approximately 25% falls within the top ten clones.

The germline V gene (reference sequence) gives CDR1 as LNHNV and CDR2 as YYDKDF. V loses 1 base of germline sequence and J loses 10 bases, and the interval between the two ends is 16 bases. Including cysteine and phenylalanine, the CDR3 has 14 amino acids. CDR3 DNA only is kept here, 42 bases in frame from base 1. This sample was also put to use in a study of T cells in Graves' hyperthyroidism and ophthalmopathy. The second study's paper adds: Stable Graves' hyperthyroidism was defined as no progression to ophthalmopathy during 18 months of follow-up. Hyperthyroidism patients were newly diagnosed, had a disease duration of under 2 months, and were aged 18 to 65 years. Exclusion was applied to patients with uncontrolled infections, other autoimmune diseases, pregnancy or lactation. Diagnoses were based on clinical symptoms, serum thyroxine and TRAb, thyroid ultrasound and orbital computed tomography. For the first round of RT-PCR on the TCR CDR3, the HTBI primer set was used together with the Qiagen OneStep RT-PCR kit. Most expanded thyroid clonotypes (frequency above 0.001) were also found in blood, which suggests that blood repertoires may mirror thyroid immune responses. Ophthalmopathy was separated from stable hyperthyroidism by a 13 V-J signature model, with 87.88% sensitivity and around 81% specificity obtained in cross-validation and 80%/75% obtained in testing. In validation, the model predicted progression to ophthalmopathy with 55% to 71% sensitivity and 72.22% specificity, a median of 6.5 months before onset. To identify distinguishing TCR V-J signatures, a discovery cohort of some 99 patients was used, comprising 40 to 45 with Graves' ophthalmopathy and around 60 with stable Graves' hyperthyroidism. Prospective prediction of ophthalmopathy was tested in an independent validation cohort of approximately 19 hyperthyroidism patients and 15 to 17 patients who later progressed to ophthalmopathy. For training and testing, the 100 or so patients in the discovery cohort were randomly divided in a 7:3 ratio. In addition, the study compared T-cell repertoires in thyroid tissue and in blood from roughly 6 Graves' hyperthyroidism patients. After blood sampling, hyperthyroidism patients were treated with methimazole at a starting dose of 30 mg daily, and ophthalmopathy patients were treated with high-dose intravenous methylprednisolone. Libraries were constructed in a second round of multiplex PCR, after which size selection and purification were performed. Paired-end sequencing of the libraries was performed with 100 bp reads on an Illumina HiSeq2000. SOAPnuke was used to process the raw data, with reads discarded if the reads contained adapters or uncalled bases, had a mean Phred below 15, or lacked an exact constant-primer or identifier match. COPE v1.2.5 was used to merge the high-quality paired reads, and each unique nucleotide sequence was defined as a clonotype. MiTCR v1.1 was used to align the clonotypes against IMGT TRBV, TRBD and TRBJ reference segments. Only V-J combinations with frequency above 0.0001, covering 98% to 99.2% of repertoires, were analysed. A TCS score was defined as the ratio of F50 (clonal expansion) to E x V (chaos), with BLOSUM62-based TCRdist applied between CDR3 peptides within each V-J. Welch's t-statistics and random forest reduced roughly 500 V-J features to 13, which were used in a naive Bayes classifier (R e1071). No statistical method was used to fix the sample size in advance, and group allocation was not hidden from the investigators. The paper reports TCR Vbeta CDR3 sequencing of fewer than 150 peripheral blood samples: some 44 ophthalmopathy, roughly 74 hyperthyroidism and around 17 progressor patients.

The chain employs TRBV15 and TRBJ1-1; TRBD1 is perhaps the D gene, given 6 matching bases. This material consisted of peripheral blood mononuclear cells (PBMCs), taken at new diagnosis, from a patient treated with antithyroid drugs. This clonotype originated in a woman aged 35 to 60 with Graves disease. Donor details come from another sample of the same person, matched by shared clones. The CDR3 protein is CATSRVKAGRGAFF. The DNA is as follows: TGTGCCACCAGCAGAGTGAAGGCAGGCAGGGGAGCTTTCTTT.